This T cell receptor beta chain was found in a study of OX40 agonist ivuxolimab in advanced cancers. At the level of the study: Three patients got partial responses; one had hepatocellular carcinoma and two had cutaneous melanoma.

CDR3 size: 17 residues. The germline V gene has CDR1 PRHDT and CDR2 FYEKMQ (reference sequence). The trim removed 5 bases at V and 4 bases at J, leaving 11 bases unmatched. Assay used: immunoSEQ multiplex PCR; TCRdb lists only in-frame clones, some missing. The sample shows tens of thousands of clones, 75% to 90% of them seen only once. There are a few counts of this clone. The TCR sequence derives from an adult with an advanced solid tumor such as melanoma, head and neck, liver or kidney cancer. Sequencing was performed on CD4+ or CD8+ T cells sorted from blood, taken in a trial of the OX40 agonist ivuxolimab. The V and J genes are TRBV13 and TRBJ2-5; 12 positions agree with TRBD2. CDR3 in DNA: TGTGCCAGCAGCAACATTCGGACTAGCGGGAATAGAGAGACCCAGTACTTC. This encodes CASSNIRTSGNRETQYF.